These 20 T cell receptor beta chains share one sample of origin, sequenced in a study of T-cell reconstitution after alpha-beta-depleted transplantation in children. Preparation of the TCRbeta library was carried out with unique molecular identifiers. One entry per CDR3 protein results from TCRdb running MiXCR on the PCR reads. The table lists about 200,000 distinct CDR3 sequences, 6.3% of them singletons. The source was PBMCs, collected before TCRalphabeta/CD19-depleted stem cell transplant. These receptors all come from a girl under three years old with combined immunodeficiency, due to receive a stem cell transplant.

This clonotype was seen repeatedly, ten times or more. The rearrangement links TRBV5-8 to TRBJ1-3; D call uncertain. The germline V and J ends were trimmed by 0 bases and 4 bases, with 11 bases remaining between them. There are 15 residues in the CDR3. CDR1 SGHTS and CDR2 YDEGEE come from the germline V gene. The CDR3 DNA follows: TGTGCCAGCAGCTTGGTATTGACACCCGGAAACACCATATATTTT. It yields the protein CASSLVLTPGNTIYF. The full variable domain, in which reference TRBV5-8 and TRBJ1-3 provide the parts outside the CDR3, is EAGVTQSPTHLIKTRGQQATLRCSPISGHTSVYWYQQALGLGLQFLLWYDEGEERNRGNFPPRFSGRQFPNYSSELNVNALELEDSALYLCASSLVLTPGNTIYFGEGSWLTVV.

Many counts were recorded for this clonotype. The gene calls are TRBV9 and TRBJ2-1; TRBD1 might be the D (6 bases). The CDR3 has 14 residues. V lost 2 bases and J lost 3, with 9 bases in between. Germline values: CDR1 SGDLS, CDR2 YYNGEE. This chain's CDR3 is CASSVMTGYNEQFF. The CDR3 DNA is TGTGCCAGCAGCGTCATGACAGGCTACAATGAGCAGTTCTTC.

This clonotype occurred many times. The rearrangement joins TRBV14 to TRBJ2-7, with D perhaps matching TRBD1 or TRBD2 (5 bases each). The V end was cut by 4 bases, the J end by 2 bases, with 15 bases between. Germline CDR1 and CDR2: SGHDN and FVKESK. The CDR3 is 15 residues long. CDR3 DNA: TGTGCCAGCAGCCCCCTAGGGGACGCACCCTACGAGCAGTACTTC. This sequence encodes CASSPLGDAPYEQYF. The whole variable domain, remainder taken from reference TRBV14 and TRBJ2-7, is EAGVTQFPSHSVIEKGQTVTLRCDPISGHDNLYWYRRVMGKEIKFLLHFVKESKQDESGMPNNRFLAERTGGTYSTLKVQPAELEDSGVYFCASSPLGDAPYEQYFGPGTRLTVT.

The table lists this clonotype with many counts. CDR3 bases: TGTGCCAGCAGCTCCCCCGAGTCCTACAATGAGCAGTTCTTC. Its translation: CASSSPESYNEQFF. The J gene is TRBJ2-1, the V gene TRBV7-9; D gene unclear. V dropped 4 bases and J dropped 1 base, with 8 bases sitting between them. The CDR3 length is 14 residues. Germline lookup yields CDR1 SEHNR and CDR2 FQNEAQ (reference sequence).

There are a few counts of this clonotype. The CDR3 protein is CASSPTGGADEQYF. The CDR3 nucleotides read TGTGCCAGCAGCCCCACAGGGGGTGCTGACGAGCAGTACTTC. This chain joins TRBV7-9 and TRBJ2-7, with 8 nucleotides matching TRBD1. Trimming at V came to 5 bases and at J to 5 bases, leaving 8 bases not matched to a gene. Per the germline V gene, CDR1 is SEHNR and CDR2 is FQNEAQ (reference sequence). The CDR3 has 14 amino acids.

This clonotype was recorded at least ten times. V and J are TRBV7-9 and TRBJ2-1; TRBD2 matches 8 bases. Unmatched junction bases numbered 3, after V lost 6 bases and J lost 2 bases. The CDR3 is made up of 14 amino acids. CDR1 is SEHNR and CDR2 is FQNEAQ in the germline V gene (reference sequence). CDR3 region: CASSDGRAYNEQFF. The DNA for the CDR3 is TGTGCCAGCAGTGACGGGAGGGCCTACAATGAGCAGTTCTTC.

This clonotype was picked up many times. The gene calls are TRBV20-1 and TRBJ1-2, with TRBD1 as a possible D gene (5 bases). Germline-derived CDR1 and CDR2 are DFQATT and SNEGSKA (reference sequence). The CDR3 is made up of 16 amino acids. Deletions cut 0 bases from V and 8 bases from J, with 22 bases between. CDR3 loop: CSARDRMWDGPSGYTF. The CDR3 coding sequence is TGCAGTGCTAGAGATAGGATGTGGGACGGGCCAAGCGGCTACACCTTC.

This clonotype was observed many times. The rearrangement joins TRBV5-1 to TRBJ2-1; D tentatively reads TRBD1 or TRBD2 (5 bases each). CDR3 length: 13 residues. The germline gives CDR1 SGHRS, CDR2 YFSETQ. Trimming shortened V by 6 bases and J by 5 bases, and 12 bases separated the two germline ends. Here the CDR3 DNA reads TGCGCCAGCAACTGGTGGGACGACAATGAGCAGTTCTTC. The encoded protein is CASNWWDDNEQFF.

This clonotype was detected many times. Here the CDR3 reads CASSLAVPGQTYNEQFF. CDR3 nucleotides: TGTGCCAGCAGCTTAGCTGTACCGGGACAGACTTACAATGAGCAGTTCTTC. This chain connects TRBV7-2 to TRBJ2-1, with TRBD1 matching over 7 bases. V lost 0 bases, J lost 4 bases, and 9 bases stayed unmatched. CDR1 is SGHTA, CDR2 FQGNSA, per germline. This CDR3 contains 17 residues.

The rearrangement joins TRBV7-2 to TRBJ2-3; no definite D call. CDR3 size: 13 residues. Germline V CDR1 and CDR2: SGHTA, FQGNSA. Trimming pared 2 bases from V and 7 bases from J, leaving 10 bases between. DNA of the CDR3: TGTGCCAGCAGCTTAAGCCTGGCGCATACGCAGTATTTT. Its protein is CASSLSLAHTQYF.

This clonotype was observed at least ten times. The chain couples TRBV3-1 to TRBJ2-5, with TRBD1 matching over 11 bases. Looked up from germline, CDR1 is LGHDT and CDR2 is YNNKEL (reference sequence). The CDR3 loop spans 18 amino acids. The trim removed 3 bases at V and 4 bases at J, leaving 13 bases unmatched. Here the CDR3 reads CASSHLGGQGVKGETQYF. CDR3 coding DNA: TGTGCCAGCAGCCATCTTGGGGGACAGGGGGTAAAGGGAGAGACCCAGTACTTC.

This clonotype showed up many times. The chain is built from TRBV20-1 and TRBJ1-5, with 9 bases identical to TRBD1. This CDR3 comprises 15 residues. V was clipped by 2 bases and J by 4 bases; unmatched bases: 6. CDR1 and CDR2 from the germline V gene are DFQATT and SNEGSKA (reference sequence). CDR3 nucleotides: TGCAGTGCTAGAAGACAGGGGGGGTCAAATCAGCCCCAGCATTTT. This encodes CSARRQGGSNQPQHF.

This clonotype was counted at least ten times. V and J are TRBV6-2 or TRBV6-3 and TRBJ2-1; weak D call: TRBD1 (5 bases). The CDR3 is 15 amino acids. CDR1 and CDR2 from the germline V gene are MNHEY and SVGEGT. V lost 7 bases to trimming and J lost 6 bases, with 19 bases between them. CDR3 sequence (DNA): TGTGCCAGCACCTTCAGTACAGGACATTCCAATGAGCAGTTCTTC. Protein product: CASTFSTGHSNEQFF.

This clonotype occurred a few times. The rearrangement joins TRBV4-1 to TRBJ2-1; D is perhaps TRBD2 (7 bases). CDR3 length: 16 residues. Trimming removed 2 bases at V and 7 bases at J, with 18 bases between. Per germline, CDR1 MGHRA and CDR2 YSYEKL. The chain's CDR3 is CASSQSEYEGGNEQFF. The CDR3 DNA follows: TGCGCCAGCAGCCAATCCGAGTATGAGGGGGGGAATGAGCAGTTCTTC.

This clonotype occurred many times. The chain combines TRBV3-1 with TRBJ2-1; 12 bases align to TRBD2. From germline, CDR1 is LGHDT and CDR2 YNNKEL (reference sequence). The CDR3 is 19 amino acids. V was clipped by 4 bases and J by 0 bases; unmatched bases: 10. Written as DNA, the CDR3 is TGTGCCAGCAGCCGGGGGAGGCTAGCGGGGGGGTGCTCCTACAATGAGCAGTTCTTC. Amino acids: CASSRGRLAGGCSYNEQFF.

This clonotype was found many times. This rearrangement joins TRBV5-6 to TRBJ2-7; D might be TRBD2 (6 bases). Germline assignment: CDR1 SGHDT and CDR2 YYEEEE. CDR3 length equals 15 residues. V gave up 0 bases and J gave up 5 bases, with 15 bases separating them. CDR3 in DNA: TGTGCCAGCAGCTTGGTAGCGGTTTGGTCGGACGAGCAGTACTTC. It yields the protein CASSLVAVWSDEQYF.

This clonotype showed up many times. The chain has TRBV4-3 and TRBJ2-2, with 10 bases matching TRBD2. CDR1 is LGHNA and CDR2 is YSLEER in the germline V gene. V lost 1 base to trimming and J lost 5 bases; unmatched junction nucleotides: 7. The CDR3 spans 17 residues. CDR3 in amino acids: CASSQARTSGITGELFF. CDR3 DNA: TGCGCCAGCAGCCAAGCTCGGACTAGCGGTATAACCGGGGAGCTGTTTTTT.

The sample holds many counts of this clonotype. The J gene is TRBJ2-3, the V gene TRBV20-1; D remains unclear. The CDR3 is 17 residues long. Germline-derived CDR1 and CDR2 are DFQATT and SNEGSKA (reference sequence). With 3 bases removed from V and 6 bases from J, the gap between germline ends came to 25 bases. DNA for the CDR3: TGCAGTGCTAGTGACATAGGAGACGGCTGGGTAGAGGATACGCAGTATTTT. This encodes CSASDIGDGWVEDTQYF.

This clonotype was recorded at least ten times. The genes are TRBV6-2 or TRBV6-3 and TRBJ2-3; 9 bases are shared with TRBD2. This CDR3 contains 19 residues. V shed 6 bases and J 0 bases; nucleotides not matched to a gene: 16. Germline CDR1 MNHEY, CDR2 SVGEGT. The CDR3 region is CASSYRNLAGEKSTDTQYF. In DNA, the CDR3 is TGTGCCAGCAGCTACCGTAACTTAGCGGGGGAGAAGAGCACAGATACGCAGTATTTT.

This clonotype was observed many times. This chain joins TRBV5-1 and TRBJ2-2; no reliable D call. The V end lost 0 bases, the J end lost 6 bases, and 3 bases lay between the germline ends. Germline V gene sequence: CDR1 SGHRS, CDR2 YFSETQ. CDR3 size: 12 residues. The CDR3 DNA reads TGCGCCAGCAGCTTGGTATCCGGGGAGCTGTTTTTT. This translates into CASSLVSGELFF.